This T cell receptor (beta chain) was captured in a study of T cells after yellow fever vaccination. Study-level background: SMART-Seq v4 Ultra Low Input prepared the low-cell-number fractions.

For this clonotype: Its antigen is unidentified.

Researchers made TCR cDNA using 5'RACE template switching, and this step added a universal primer site and UMIs. Each CDR3 protein is one row after TCRdb ran MiXCR on the 5' RACE reads. The sample consists of around 400,000 distinct CDR3 sequences, approximately 10% of them appearing once. V gave up 8 bases and J gave up 0 bases, with 8 bases separating them. The CDR3 spans 14 residues. Germline V gene lookup returns CDR1 MNHEY and CDR2 SMNVEV (reference sequence). General study points: A minor fraction of clonotypes spanned both CD4 and CD8 compartments. Clones that expanded after primary vaccination mostly reappeared after the booster (around 96% CD4, around 87% CD8).

The chain combines TRBV27 with TRBJ2-6; D unclear. The sequencing used PBMCs, collected on the day of the first yellow fever vaccination. The receptor comes from a man younger than 35 who received the YFV17D yellow fever vaccine. CDR3 bases: TGTGCCAGCGGGCTGCGCTCTGGGGCCAACGTCCTGACTTTC. Protein: CASGLRSGANVLTF.